This passage covers 21 T cell receptor beta chains from one sample sequenced in a study of OX40 agonist ivuxolimab in advanced cancers. Only in-frame clones appear in the TCRdb table, and some are missing; sequencing was by immunoSEQ multiplex PCR. This sample has roughly 23,000 clones, with more than 80% found just once. The sample in question was CD4+ or CD8+ T cells sorted from blood, obtained in a trial of the OX40 agonist ivuxolimab. The receptors stem from an adult with an advanced solid tumor such as melanoma, head and neck, liver or kidney cancer.

CDR3 sequence (DNA): TGCAGCGGGGGGACAGGGCCCAACAATGAGCAGTTCTTC. Translation gives CSGGTGPNNEQFF. V gene TRBV29-1 combines with J gene TRBJ2-1; 9 bases fit TRBD1. Looked up from germline, CDR1 is SQVTM and CDR2 is ANQGSEA. V lost 7 bases to trimming and J lost 5 bases; unmatched junction nucleotides: 6. CDR3 length equals 13 residues.

This CDR3 is CASSRPSFGAETQYF. CDR3 in DNA: TGTGCCAGCAGCCGACCGTCGTTCGGGGCAGAGACCCAGTACTTC. The chain combines TRBV7-9 with TRBJ2-5; D possibly uses TRBD1 or TRBD2 (5 bases each). The CDR3 consists of 15 residues. The V and J ends lost 5 bases and 4 bases respectively, with 17 bases between them. The germline V gene has CDR1 SEHNR and CDR2 FQNEAQ (reference sequence).

The chain recombines TRBV5-4 with TRBJ1-1; 7 bases align to TRBD1. The CDR3 totals 15 residues. Germline loops: CDR1 SGHNT, CDR2 YYREEE (reference sequence). The V gene end was trimmed by 6 bases and the J gene end by 0 bases; junction bases not matched to a gene: 8. The DNA of the CDR3 is TGTGCCAGCATGGCGGGCAGGGGGGTGAACACTGAAGCTTTCTTT. As protein: CASMAGRGVNTEAFF.

The V gene is TRBV29-1, the J gene TRBJ1-5; TRBD1 might be the D (5 bases). V lost 6 bases and J lost 4, with 13 bases in between. This CDR3 is built from 13 residues. The germline gives CDR1 SQVTM, CDR2 ANQGSEA. CDR3 sequence reads: CSVVDRQNQPQHF. DNA for the CDR3: TGCAGCGTCGTCGACAGACAGAATCAGCCCCAGCATTTT.

This chain uses TRBV5-5 with TRBJ1-4; TRBD1 aligns across 9 bases. There are 15 residues in the CDR3. The germline V gene encodes CDR1 SGHKS and CDR2 YYEKEE (reference sequence). The J segment lost 8 bases and the V segment lost 0 bases, leaving 5 bases of the junction unmatched. This chain's CDR3 is CASSLAWGQGEKLFF. DNA of the CDR3: TGTGCCAGCAGCTTGGCCTGGGGACAGGGAGAAAAACTGTTTTTT. The full variable domain, rest sourced from reference TRBV5-5 and TRBJ1-4, is DAGVTQSPTHLIKTRGQQVTLRCSPISGHKSVSWYQQVLGQGPQFIFQYYEKEERGRGNFPDRFSARQFPNYSSELNVNALLLGDSALYLCASSLAWGQGEKLFFGSGTQLSVL.

The chain recombines TRBV6-6 with TRBJ1-2, with 8 bases that match TRBD1. The CDR3 covers 14 residues. The trim removed 10 bases at V and 0 bases at J, leaving 7 bases unmatched. Germline values: CDR1 MNHNY, CDR2 SVGAGI (reference sequence). The CDR3, as DNA: TGTGCCATCCTGGACAGGGAAGCTAACTATGGCTACACCTTC. Translation gives CAILDREANYGYTF.

This sequence joins TRBV5-6 and TRBJ2-3; 8 bases line up with TRBD2. V gave up 6 bases and J gave up 4 bases; unmatched junction bases: 13. The CDR3 runs 16 residues. Germline V lookup: CDR1 SGHDT, CDR2 YYEEEE. The CDR3 region is CASNPETSAPPDTQYF. In DNA form, the CDR3 reads TGTGCCAGCAACCCGGAGACTAGCGCGCCCCCAGATACGCAGTATTTT.

V usage is TRBV27 and J usage is TRBJ2-7, with D maybe TRBD1 (5 bases). The V and J ends lost 8 bases and 3 bases respectively, with 8 bases between them. Germline V gene lookup returns CDR1 MNHEY and CDR2 SMNVEV (reference sequence). This CDR3 contains 11 residues. Here the CDR3 reads CASGDSYEQYF. In DNA form, the CDR3 reads TGTGCCAGCGGTGACAGCTACGAGCAGTACTTC.

As concerns this clone: The same CDR3 is also encoded by other DNA sequences in this sample. This chain links TRBV7-9 with TRBJ2-3; D call uncertain. V was shortened by 6 bases and J by 6 bases, with 7 bases between the two germline ends. This CDR3 spans 11 amino acids. Germline values: CDR1 SEHNR, CDR2 FQNEAQ (reference sequence). The chain's CDR3 is CASRGTDTQYF. The CDR3 DNA reads as TGTGCCAGCAGAGGTACTGATACGCAGTATTTT.

DNA of the CDR3: TGTGCCAGTAGTATAGGGACAGGGTCCAATGAGCAGTTCTTC. Its protein product is CASSIGTGSNEQFF. The rearrangement links TRBV19 to TRBJ2-1; 8 bases fit TRBD1. Germline CDR1 is LNHDA and CDR2 is SQIVND (reference sequence). The ends lost 1 base at V and 6 bases at J; junction bases unmatched: 2. The CDR3 has 14 amino acids.

This clone was recorded once. The V and J genes are TRBV7-6 and TRBJ2-1; D remains unclear. CDR3 size: 14 residues. Trimming pared 3 bases from V and 5 bases from J, leaving 11 bases between. The germline V gene encodes CDR1 SGHVS and CDR2 FNYEAQ. The CDR3 DNA follows: TGTGCCAGCAGCTTGGGAATGCGGAACAATGAGCAGTTCTTC. Protein: CASSLGMRNNEQFF.

This rearrangement joins TRBV7-9 to TRBJ2-1; 7 nucleotides align to TRBD1. CDR1 and CDR2 from the germline V gene are SEHNR and FQNEAQ (reference sequence). The CDR3 totals 13 residues. Germline trimming cut 5 bases from V and 10 bases from J; bases unmatched to any gene: 8. The CDR3 here is CASSPRTGLEQFF. DNA for the CDR3: TGTGCCAGCAGCCCCAGGACAGGTTTGGAGCAGTTCTTC.

This chain uses TRBV15 with TRBJ2-1; 10 bases map to TRBD1. CDR3 size: 15 residues. J gave up 4 bases and V 3 bases, and 3 bases lay outside the gene matches. Germline V gives CDR1 LNHNV, CDR2 YYDKDF (reference sequence). The DNA for the CDR3 is TGTGCCACCAGCAGTGACAGGGGGCAATACAATGAGCAGTTCTTC. Its protein product is CATSSDRGQYNEQFF.

This clone was recorded a few times. The CDR3 sequence is CASSVAGINQPQHF. In DNA form, the CDR3 reads TGTGCCAGCAGCGTAGCGGGGATTAATCAGCCCCAGCATTTT. This sequence joins TRBV9 and TRBJ1-5; D remains ambiguous. Trimming stripped 0 bases from V and 4 bases from J, with 8 bases between. Germline V gene data show CDR1 as SGDLS and CDR2 as YYNGEE. The CDR3 covers 14 residues.

A remark on this clone: The same CDR3 can be traced to other DNA sequences in this sample. The rearrangement uses TRBV4-1 and TRBJ2-1; 12 bases agree with TRBD2. The CDR3 is 17 residues long. Losses at the gene ends were 0 bases for V and 3 bases for J; bases not matched to a gene: 3. CDR1 is MGHRA and CDR2 is YSYEKL in the germline V gene. CDR3 region: CASSQDLAGGYYNEQFF. Here the CDR3 DNA reads TGCGCCAGCAGCCAAGACCTAGCGGGAGGGTACTACAATGAGCAGTTCTTC.

This clone has a handful of counts. The chain has TRBV6-5 and TRBJ1-2; 7 bases are shared with TRBD1. J gave up 5 bases and V 6 bases, and 3 bases lay outside the gene matches. From germline, CDR1 is MNHEY and CDR2 SVGAGI. CDR3 length: 12 amino acids. CDR3 coding DNA: TGTGCCAGCAGGGGGACAGTTTATGGCTACACCTTC. Its translation: CASRGTVYGYTF.

This clone has a handful of counts. The V and J genes are TRBV7-2 and TRBJ2-1; TRBD2 matches 13 bases. Germline-derived CDR1 and CDR2 are SGHTA and FQGNSA. This CDR3 comprises 17 residues. The J segment lost 8 bases and the V segment lost 1 base, leaving 8 bases of the junction unmatched. CDR3 sequence (DNA): TGTGCCAGCAGCTTAGAGGGACTAGCGGGATGGGGGCATGAGCAGTTCTTC. This sequence encodes CASSLEGLAGWGHEQFF.

The chain uses TRBV19 and TRBJ2-3; perhaps D is TRBD1 or TRBD2 (6 bases each). V was trimmed by 6 bases and J by 1 base, leaving 14 bases between them. Germline V gene lookup returns CDR1 LNHDA and CDR2 SQIVND (reference sequence). The CDR3 extends over 15 amino acids. The CDR3 DNA sequence: TGTGCCAGTAGATCGGAGGGGGGCGGCACAGATACGCAGTATTTT. Amino acid sequence: CASRSEGGGTDTQYF.

The gene calls are TRBV7-6 and TRBJ1-6, with D unresolved. Germline V gives CDR1 SGHVS, CDR2 FNYEAQ. CDR3 size: 15 residues. Trimming cost V 0 bases and J 7 bases, with 10 bases left between them. The CDR3, as DNA: TGTGCCAGCAGCTTAGCGAACAGCGGGAATTCACCCCTCCACTTT. The encoded protein is CASSLANSGNSPLHF. The full variable domain, in which reference TRBV7-6 and TRBJ1-6 provide the parts outside the CDR3, is GAGVSQSPRYKVTKRGQDVALRCDPISGHVSLYWYRQALGQGPEFLTYFNYEAQQDKSGLPNDRFSAERPEGSISTLTIQRTEQRDSAMYRCASSLANSGNSPLHFGNGTRLTVT.

The V call is TRBV2, the J call TRBJ2-5; 12 bases line up with TRBD2. V gave up 5 bases and J gave up 9 bases; unmatched junction bases: 7. Germline V gene lookup returns CDR1 SNHLY and CDR2 FYNNEI. CDR3 length: 14 residues. CDR3 DNA: TGTGCCAGCAGTTCGACTAGCGGGGGCGGGGCCCAGTACTTC. It specifies CASSSTSGGGAQYF.

V and J are TRBV7-9 and TRBJ2-7; weak D call: TRBD1 (6 bases). Germline V gene data show CDR1 as SEHNR and CDR2 as FQNEAQ (reference sequence). This CDR3 spans 16 amino acids. Trimming cost V 2 bases and J 4 bases, with 18 bases left between them. This CDR3 reads CASSLLIGTPTYEQYF. In DNA, the CDR3 is TGTGCCAGCAGCTTATTAATCGGGACACCAACTTACGAGCAGTACTTC.